Sequencing of this T cell receptor (beta chain) was carried out in a study of cytomegalovirus exposure and HLA in healthy donors. With 60 Vbeta and 13 Jbeta primers, the PCR was carried out. TCRdb's table, derived via immunoSEQ multiplex PCR, lists solely in-frame clones and lacks some. The sample has about 180,000 clones, around 77% seen once. Only one count was recorded for this clone. Donors likely had unrecorded immune exposures despite being nominally healthy when sampled. The germline V gene has CDR1 LNHDA and CDR2 SQIVND (reference sequence). The CDR3 consists of 15 residues. Trimming removed 9 bases from V and 0 bases from J, with 15 bases in between.

The sample consisted of PBMCs. The TCR comes from a man in his sixties in good health and CMV-seronegative. This chain connects TRBV19 to TRBJ1-5; D is unresolved. Here the CDR3 reads CASDRFGSSNQPQHF. The CDR3 region has the DNA TGTGCCAGCGACCGGTTCGGGAGTAGCAATCAGCCCCAGCATTTT.